A single sample gave rise to the 3 T cell receptor beta chains below, sequenced in a study of shared clonotypes between healthy human individuals. Profiled with immunoSEQ multiplex PCR; TCRdb holds only in-frame clones, not every one. The table shows millions of clones, with around nine tenths occurring only once. Material for sequencing was naive CD4+ T cells sorted from blood. Subset specified: CD45RA+ positively selected. These receptors were obtained from a man younger than 30 in good health.

This clone showed up just a few times. J is TRBJ1-1 and V is TRBV6-1, with 7 bases that match TRBD1. Per the germline V gene, CDR1 is MNHNS and CDR2 is SASEGT. This CDR3 comprises 15 residues. With 2 bases clipped from V and 2 bases from J, the junction kept 5 bases outside the gene matches. The CDR3 loop is CASSEMTGPNTEAFF. DNA for the CDR3: TGTGCCAGCAGTGAAATGACAGGGCCTAACACTGAAGCTTTCTTT.

This rearrangement joins TRBV25-1 to TRBJ2-7; 7 bases align to TRBD1. V dropped 4 bases and J dropped 3; count of bases not matched to a gene: 6. CDR1 is MGHDK, CDR2 SYGVNS, per germline. This CDR3 spans 14 amino acids. CDR3 nucleotides: TGTGCCAGCAGTGGACAGGGTCAGTTCTACGAGCAGTACTTC. It translates to CASSGQGQFYEQYF.

The CDR3 loop is CASSDLVHPDTQYF. The CDR3 nucleotides are TGCGCCAGCAGTGACCTAGTCCACCCAGATACGCAGTATTTT. V gene TRBV10-1 combines with J gene TRBJ2-3; unclear D gene. Germline V lookup: CDR1 WNHNN, CDR2 SYGVQD (reference sequence). V lost 3 bases, J lost 4 bases, and 11 bases lay in between. CDR3 length: 14 residues.